This T cell receptor beta chain was observed in a study of patients and donors after allogeneic stem cell transplantation. This CDR3 region has 14 residues. CDR1 and CDR2 (germline): DFQATT, SNEGSKA (reference sequence). Trimming at V came to 5 bases and at J to 6 bases, leaving 2 bases not matched to a gene. TCRdb recomputed calls from the RT-PCR reads with MiXCR, one row per CDR3 protein. This sample has some 880,000 distinct CDR3 sequences, with more than 15% found just once. This clonotype originated in a human donor who was either an allogeneic HSCT recipient or a stem cell or donor lymphocyte infusion donor (not recorded which). It is not recorded whose cells these are; they may come from a transplant donor. This chain joins TRBV20-1 and TRBJ2-4, with 15 bases matching TRBD2. The sequenced material came from blood, either unsorted or a sorted T cell fraction (not recorded which). As DNA, the CDR3 is TGCAGTGCTGGACTAGCGGGAGGGGGAAACATTCAGTACTTC. This codes for CSAGLAGGGNIQYF.